The 24 T cell receptor beta chains presented below share a single source sample, sequenced in a study of OX40 agonist ivuxolimab in advanced cancers. TCRdb keeps only in-frame clones here, not all; method: immunoSEQ multiplex PCR. This table holds 20,000 or so clones, roughly four fifths found once. Sample: CD4+ or CD8+ T cells sorted from blood, taken in a trial of the OX40 agonist ivuxolimab. These receptors originate from an adult with an advanced solid tumor such as melanoma, head and neck, liver or kidney cancer.

The CDR3 sequence: CASSQGRLAVQETQYF. CDR3 bases: TGCGCCAGCAGCCAAGGACGGCTAGCGGTCCAAGAGACCCAGTACTTC. The gene calls are TRBV4-3 and TRBJ2-5, with 7 nucleotides matching TRBD2. The CDR3 runs 16 residues. The trim removed 1 base at V and 1 base at J, leaving 6 bases unmatched. In germline, CDR1 is LGHNA, CDR2 YSLEER.

V gene TRBV12-2 combines with J gene TRBJ1-1. TRBV12-2 is termed a pseudogene. The CDR3 spans 13 residues. DNA of the CDR3: TGTGCAAGTCGCTTAATGGGGAACACTGAAGCTTTCTTT. Protein: CASRLMGNTEAFF.

The CDR3 spells CASSFGGEQYF. CDR3 sequence (DNA): TGTGCCAGCAGCTTCGGGGGAGAGCAGTACTTC. This chain links TRBV11-2 with TRBJ2-7, with D possibly matching TRBD2 (6 bases). Germline CDR1 and CDR2: SGHAT and FQNNGV. The V gene lost 3 bases and the J gene lost 7 bases, with 7 bases spanning the gap. This CDR3 has 11 amino acids.

The CDR3 coding sequence is TGTGCCAGCAGTGACAGATACAATGAGCAGTTCTTC. It translates to CASSDRYNEQFF. The chain couples TRBV6-1 to TRBJ2-1; no firm D call. V lost 3 bases, J lost 4 bases, and 4 bases lay in between. The CDR3 sequence is 12 residues long. Germline V lookup: CDR1 MNHNS, CDR2 SASEGT.

This chain connects TRBV11-2 to TRBJ2-5; 11 positions match TRBD2. The CDR3 length is 16 residues. V lost 3 bases to trimming and J lost 1 base; unmatched junction nucleotides: 4. Germline CDR1 reads SGHAT; CDR2 reads FQNNGV. This chain's CDR3 is CASSFRLAGPQETQYF. The DNA for the CDR3 is TGTGCCAGCAGCTTCCGACTAGCGGGGCCCCAAGAGACCCAGTACTTC.

This clone is categorized as hyperexpanded. The chain combines TRBV2 with TRBJ1-1; 8 bases line up with TRBD1. V shed 4 bases, J shed 1 base, and the junction held 5 bases outside the gene matches. From germline, CDR1 is SNHLY and CDR2 FYNNEI. CDR3 length equals 15 residues. CDR3 sequence: CASSAWTGWNTEAFF. The CDR3, as DNA: TGTGCCAGCAGTGCTTGGACAGGGTGGAACACTGAAGCTTTCTTT.

The chain carries TRBV6-6 and TRBJ1-1, with 7 bases identical to TRBD1. This CDR3 is 14 amino acids long. Germline CDR1 and CDR2: MNHNY and SVGAGI (reference sequence). The J segment lost 1 base and the V segment lost 6 bases, leaving 5 bases of the junction unmatched. The DNA for the CDR3 is TGTGCCAGCAGCCCAGACAGGGCGAACACTGAAGCTTTCTTT. Protein sequence: CASSPDRANTEAFF.

V and J are TRBV6-4 and TRBJ1-2; D might be TRBD1 (5 bases). Looked up from germline, CDR1 is MRHNA and CDR2 is SNTAGT. There are 14 residues in the CDR3. Trimming left V 2 bases short and J 4 bases short, with 11 bases between. CDR3 bases: TGTGCCAGCAGTGACATGACAGAGTTCTATGGCTACACCTTC. Protein: CASSDMTEFYGYTF.

The gene calls are TRBV19 and TRBJ2-5, with D possibly called TRBD1 or TRBD2 (5 bases each). V lost 2 bases and J lost 5, with 9 bases in between. Germline V gives CDR1 LNHDA, CDR2 SQIVND (reference sequence). The CDR3 runs 13 residues. CDR3 nucleotides: TGTGCCAGTAGTATACAGGGACGGGAGACCCAGTACTTC. It encodes CASSIQGRETQYF.

This clone is labeled medium-sized. The chain combines TRBV7-9 with TRBJ2-1; TRBD1 agrees at 8 bases. V dropped 4 bases and J dropped 6; count of bases not matched to a gene: 5. Germline V lookup: CDR1 SEHNR, CDR2 FQNEAQ (reference sequence). The CDR3 totals 14 residues. The DNA for the CDR3 is TGTGCCAGCAGCTCCTCCGGGACAGGCAATGAGCAGTTCTTC. This encodes CASSSSGTGNEQFF.

This clone occurred once. The rearrangement links TRBV5-1 to TRBJ2-5; TRBD2 agrees at 10 bases. The CDR3 is 15 amino acids. V dropped 6 bases and J dropped 4; count of bases not matched to a gene: 9. The V gene's germline CDR1 is SGHRS and CDR2 YFSETQ. CDR3 in amino acids: CASNLDLAGGETQYF. CDR3 nucleotides: TGCGCCAGCAACCTTGACTTAGCGGGAGGAGAGACCCAGTACTTC.

The V and J genes are TRBV30 and TRBJ1-5; D remains unclear. Germline V gene lookup returns CDR1 GTSNPN and CDR2 SVGIG (reference sequence). The CDR3 extends over 13 amino acids. With 3 bases removed from V and 2 bases from J, the gap between germline ends came to 8 bases. Here the CDR3 DNA reads TGTGCCTGGAGAATCGGGGGCAATCAGCCCCAGCATTTT. This codes for CAWRIGGNQPQHF.

The V call is TRBV28, the J call TRBJ2-6; perhaps TRBD1 as D (6 bases). Trimming took 6 bases from V and 3 from J, leaving 9 bases between them. Germline-derived CDR1 and CDR2 are MDHEN and SYDVKM. CDR3 length equals 14 residues. For the CDR3, the DNA is TGTGCCAGCAGCCCCAGGGGTGGGGCCAACGTCCTGACTTTC. Translation gives CASSPRGGANVLTF.

In this sample, this clone turned up once. The chain recombines TRBV23-1 with TRBJ2-1; D remains unclear. TRBV23-1 is identified as an open reading frame with a role that is uncertain. V gave up 0 bases and J gave up 14 bases, with 8 bases separating them. This CDR3 contains 11 residues. CDR3 DNA: TGCGCCAGCAGTCAATCGCTTCTAGAGTTCTTC. As protein: CASSQSLLEFF.

The gene calls are TRBV7-2 and TRBJ2-7; TRBD2 aligns across 9 bases. Germline lookup yields CDR1 SGHTA and CDR2 FQGNSA. J was trimmed by 4 bases and V by 5 bases; bases with no gene match: 9. The CDR3 has 15 residues. CDR3 DNA: TGTGCCAGCAGCCGTGGGACTAGCAGACAATACGAGCAGTACTTC. Encoded protein: CASSRGTSRQYEQYF. The full variable domain, with the rest looked up from reference TRBV7-2 and TRBJ2-7, is GAGVSQSPSNKVTEKGKDVELRCDPISGHTALYWYRQSLGQGLEFLIYFQGNSAPDKSGLPSDRFSAERTGGSVSTLTIQRTQQEDSAVYLCASSRGTSRQYEQYFGPGTRLTVT.

The genes are TRBV11-1 and TRBJ1-1; D uncertain. CDR1 SGHAT and CDR2 FQDESV come from the germline V gene (reference sequence). V shed 5 bases and J shed 3 bases, with 13 bases lying between them. The CDR3 runs 14 residues. The CDR3 loop reads CASSAREDDTEAFF. The CDR3, as DNA: TGTGCCAGCAGCGCCCGGGAAGATGACACTGAAGCTTTCTTT.

Worth noting for this clone: A read error may produce the germline difference seen at one junction end. J is TRBJ2-5 and V is TRBV7-2; the D gene is possibly TRBD2 (6 bases). Germline assignment: CDR1 SGHTA and CDR2 FQGNSA. The CDR3 length is 15 residues. This chain's CDR3 is CASNLAATGQETQYF. DNA for the CDR3: TGTGCCAGCAACTTAGCGGCGACGGGTCAAGAGACCCAGTACTTC.

In this sample, this clone turned up once. The chain combines TRBV21-1 with TRBJ1-3. TRBV21-1 is a documented pseudogene. The CDR3 is made up of 15 amino acids. This CDR3 reads CASSVGGYSGNTIYF. The CDR3 DNA is TGCGCCAGCAGCGTCGGGGGCTACTCTGGAAACACCATATATTTT.

This chain links TRBV19 with TRBJ1-2, with D possibly matching TRBD1 (5 bases). CDR1 and CDR2 from the germline V gene are LNHDA and SQIVND (reference sequence). The CDR3 has 15 amino acids. Trimming removed 6 bases at V and 2 bases at J, with 16 bases between. In DNA form, the CDR3 reads TGTGCCAGTAGCAACCTCGGGGGAGGAAACTATGGCTACACCTTC. The encoded protein is CASSNLGGGNYGYTF. Looking up the rest from reference TRBV19 and TRBJ1-2 gives the full variable domain: DGGITQSPKYLFRKEGQNVTLSCEQNLNHDAMYWYRQDPGQGLRLIYYSQIVNDFQKGDIAEGYSVSREKKESFPLTVTSAQKNPTAFYLCASSNLGGGNYGYTFGSGTRLTVV.

CDR3 region: CASSEKTGSTEAFF. The CDR3 DNA reads TGTGCCAGCAGTGAAAAAACAGGGAGCACTGAAGCTTTCTTT. The chain carries TRBV6-5 and TRBJ1-1; tentative D call: TRBD1 (6 bases). The CDR3 runs to 14 residues. V was clipped by 5 bases and J by 4 bases, with 14 bases between them. Germline CDR1 and CDR2: MNHEY and SVGAGI.

This chain joins TRBV30 and TRBJ2-7; no definite D call. Germline V lookup: CDR1 GTSNPN, CDR2 SVGIG (reference sequence). Trimming pared 3 bases from V and 0 bases from J, leaving 15 bases between. CDR3 size: 15 residues. CDR3 DNA sequence: TGTGCCTGGAGAGTTGGCGGTCGCAGCTCCTACGAGCAGTACTTC. This gives the protein CAWRVGGRSSYEQYF.

The chain uses TRBV5-4 and TRBJ2-7; the D is unclear. The germline CDR1 and CDR2 sequences are SGHNT and YYREEE (reference sequence). The V end was cut by 2 bases, the J end by 7 bases, with 16 bases between. This CDR3 has 14 amino acids. CDR3 amino acids: CASSFSGRLREQYF. CDR3 DNA sequence: TGTGCCAGCAGCTTTTCTGGGCGTCTTAGGGAGCAGTACTTC.

The J gene is TRBJ1-2, the V gene TRBV4-2; 7 bases match TRBD1. CDR3 length: 16 amino acids. Germline loops: CDR1 LGHNA, CDR2 YNFKEQ. V lost 0 bases, J lost 8 bases, and 12 bases stayed unmatched. CDR3 sequence reads: CASSQDWRGHLRGYTF. DNA for the CDR3: TGTGCCAGCAGCCAAGATTGGAGGGGGCATCTTAGGGGCTACACCTTC.

CDR3 loop: CASSGTGGDEQYF. The CDR3 DNA is TGTGCCAGCAGTGGGACAGGGGGCGATGAGCAGTACTTC. The chain employs TRBV28 and TRBJ2-7; 12 nucleotides align to TRBD1. Per germline, CDR1 MDHEN and CDR2 SYDVKM. The trim removed 5 bases at V and 7 bases at J, leaving 3 bases unmatched. The CDR3 spans 13 residues.